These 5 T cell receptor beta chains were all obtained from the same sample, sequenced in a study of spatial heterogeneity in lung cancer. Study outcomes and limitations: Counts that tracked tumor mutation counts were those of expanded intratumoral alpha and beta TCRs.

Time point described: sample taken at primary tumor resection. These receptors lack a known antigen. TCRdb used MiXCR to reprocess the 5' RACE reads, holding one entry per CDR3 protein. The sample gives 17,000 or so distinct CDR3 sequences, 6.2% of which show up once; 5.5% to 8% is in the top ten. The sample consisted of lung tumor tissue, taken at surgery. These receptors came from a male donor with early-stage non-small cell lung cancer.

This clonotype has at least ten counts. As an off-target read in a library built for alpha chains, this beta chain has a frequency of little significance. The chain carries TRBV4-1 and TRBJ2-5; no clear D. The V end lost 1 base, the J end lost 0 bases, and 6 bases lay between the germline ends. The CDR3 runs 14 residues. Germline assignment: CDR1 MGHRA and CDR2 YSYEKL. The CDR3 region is CASSQGQHQETQYF. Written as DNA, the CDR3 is TGCGCCAGCAGCCAAGGCCAGCACCAAGAGACCCAGTACTTC.

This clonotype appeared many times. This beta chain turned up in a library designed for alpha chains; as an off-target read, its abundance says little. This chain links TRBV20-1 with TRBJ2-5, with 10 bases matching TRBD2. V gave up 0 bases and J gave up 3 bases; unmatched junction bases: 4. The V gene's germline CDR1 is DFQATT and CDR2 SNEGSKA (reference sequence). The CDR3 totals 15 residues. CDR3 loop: CSARDHGLAEETQYF. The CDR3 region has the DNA TGCAGTGCTAGAGATCACGGACTAGCGGAAGAGACCCAGTACTTC.

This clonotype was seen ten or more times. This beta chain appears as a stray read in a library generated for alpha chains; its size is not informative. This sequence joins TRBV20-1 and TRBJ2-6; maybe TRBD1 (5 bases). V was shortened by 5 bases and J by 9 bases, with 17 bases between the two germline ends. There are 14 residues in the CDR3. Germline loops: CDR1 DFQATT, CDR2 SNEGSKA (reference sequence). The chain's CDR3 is CSAPPPTAGNVLTF. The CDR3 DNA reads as TGCAGTGCTCCTCCCCCGACAGCAGGCAACGTCCTGACTTTC.

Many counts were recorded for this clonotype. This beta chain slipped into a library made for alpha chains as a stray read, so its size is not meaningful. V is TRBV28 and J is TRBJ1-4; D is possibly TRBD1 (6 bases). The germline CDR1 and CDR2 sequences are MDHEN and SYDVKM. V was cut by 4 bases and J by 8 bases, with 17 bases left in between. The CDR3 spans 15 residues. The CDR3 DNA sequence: TGTGCCAGCAGTTCACCCGGGGGCGGAGGCGAAAAACTGTTTTTT. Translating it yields CASSSPGGGGEKLFF.

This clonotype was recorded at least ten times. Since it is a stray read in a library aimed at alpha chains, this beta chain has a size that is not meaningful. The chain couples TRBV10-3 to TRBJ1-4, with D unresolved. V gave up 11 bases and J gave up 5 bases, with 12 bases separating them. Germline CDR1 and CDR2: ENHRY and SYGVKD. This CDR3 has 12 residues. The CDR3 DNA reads TGTGCCGCCGGCGAACTGAATGAAAAACTGTTTTTT. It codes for CAAGELNEKLFF.